This T cell receptor beta chain was retrieved from a study of technical replicates of blood from several donors. Only in-frame clones appear in the TCRdb table, and some are missing; sequencing was by immunoSEQ multiplex PCR. This table holds about 72,000 clones, around 90% found once. V shed 1 base and J shed 5 bases, with 14 bases lying between them. Germline V gene sequence: CDR1 SGHTA, CDR2 FQGNSA. This CDR3 region has 15 residues. What was sequenced was T cells isolated from PBMCs. The receptor was derived from a human donor in good health. The chain links TRBV7-2 to TRBJ1-1; no clear D. The CDR3 sequence: CASSLGGRVYTEAFF. The CDR3 bases are TGTGCCAGCAGCTTAGGAGGGCGAGTATATACTGAAGCTTTCTTT. Full variable domain (missing parts from reference TRBV7-2 and TRBJ1-1): GAGVSQSPSNKVTEKGKDVELRCDPISGHTALYWYRQSLGQGLEFLIYFQGNSAPDKSGLPSDRFSAERTGGSVSTLTIQRTQQEDSAVYLCASSLGGRVYTEAFFGQGTRLTVV.